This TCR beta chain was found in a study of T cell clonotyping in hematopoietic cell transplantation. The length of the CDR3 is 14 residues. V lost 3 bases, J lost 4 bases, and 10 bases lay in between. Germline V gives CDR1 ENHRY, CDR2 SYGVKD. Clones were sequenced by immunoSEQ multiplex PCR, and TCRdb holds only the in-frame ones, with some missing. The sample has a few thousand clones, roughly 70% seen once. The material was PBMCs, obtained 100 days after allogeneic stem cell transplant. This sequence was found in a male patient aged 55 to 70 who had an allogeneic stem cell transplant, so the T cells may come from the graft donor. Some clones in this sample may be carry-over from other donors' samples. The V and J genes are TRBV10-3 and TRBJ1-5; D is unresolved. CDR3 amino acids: CAISDPGGNQPQHF. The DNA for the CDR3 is TGTGCCATCAGTGACCCCGGCGGGAATCAGCCCCAGCATTTT.